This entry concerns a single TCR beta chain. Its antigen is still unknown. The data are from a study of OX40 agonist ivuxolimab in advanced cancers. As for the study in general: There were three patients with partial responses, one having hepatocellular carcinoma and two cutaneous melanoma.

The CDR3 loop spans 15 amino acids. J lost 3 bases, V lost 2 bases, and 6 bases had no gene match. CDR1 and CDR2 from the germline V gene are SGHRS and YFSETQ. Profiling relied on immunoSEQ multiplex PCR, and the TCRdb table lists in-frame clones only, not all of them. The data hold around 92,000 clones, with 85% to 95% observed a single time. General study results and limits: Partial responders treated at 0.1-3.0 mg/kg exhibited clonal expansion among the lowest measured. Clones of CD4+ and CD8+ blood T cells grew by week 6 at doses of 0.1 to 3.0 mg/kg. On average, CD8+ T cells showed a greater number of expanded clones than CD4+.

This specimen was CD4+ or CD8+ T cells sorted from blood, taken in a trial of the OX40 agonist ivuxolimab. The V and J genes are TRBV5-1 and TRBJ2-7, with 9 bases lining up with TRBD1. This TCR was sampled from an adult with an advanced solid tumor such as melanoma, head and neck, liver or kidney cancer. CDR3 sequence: CASSLSTGGLYEQYF. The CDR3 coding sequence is TGCGCCAGCAGCTTATCCACAGGGGGCCTCTACGAGCAGTACTTC. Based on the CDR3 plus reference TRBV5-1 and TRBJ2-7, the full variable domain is KAGVTQTPRYLIKTRGQQVTLSCSPISGHRSVSWYQQTPGQGLQFLFEYFSETQRNKGNFPGRFSGRQFSNSRSEMNVSTLELGDSALYLCASSLSTGGLYEQYFGPGTRLTVT.